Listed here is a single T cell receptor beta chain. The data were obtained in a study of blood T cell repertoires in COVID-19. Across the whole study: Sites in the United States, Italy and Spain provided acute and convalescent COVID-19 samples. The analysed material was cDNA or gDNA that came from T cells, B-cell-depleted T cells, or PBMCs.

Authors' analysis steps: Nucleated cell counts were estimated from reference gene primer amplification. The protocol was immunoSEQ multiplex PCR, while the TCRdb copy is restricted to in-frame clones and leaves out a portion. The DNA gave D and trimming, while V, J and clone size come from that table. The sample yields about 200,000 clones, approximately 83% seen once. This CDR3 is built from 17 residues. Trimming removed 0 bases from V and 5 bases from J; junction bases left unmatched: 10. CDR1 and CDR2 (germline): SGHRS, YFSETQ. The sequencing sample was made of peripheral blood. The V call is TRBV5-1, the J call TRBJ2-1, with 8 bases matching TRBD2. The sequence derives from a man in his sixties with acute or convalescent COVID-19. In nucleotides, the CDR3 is TGCGCCAGCAGCTTGGCCGGTCCACGGGAGGGGAACAATGAGCAGTTCTTC. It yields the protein CASSLAGPREGNNEQFF.